This passage covers 8 T cell receptor beta chains from one sample sequenced in a study of blood T cell repertoires in COVID-19 (dated by TCRdb to about 2020). The receptor library was made with the immunoSEQ multiplex PCR assay. TCRdb carries this immuneACCESS record with in-frame sequences only. Its versions omit some clonotypes, under half of them owing to an unresolved V gene in the studies checked, with the rest unexplained. Here the sample has about 200,000 clones; 90% occur a single time. The ten largest clones capture about 0.54% of the sample. The sequenced sample consisted of peripheral blood. Every receptor here comes from a man aged 45-65 years with acute or convalescent COVID-19.

This chain links TRBV18 with TRBJ2-7, with TRBD1 matching 9 bases. The CDR3 has 15 residues. Trimming at V came to 1 base and at J to 6 bases, leaving 7 bases not matched to a gene. Germline V gene sequence: CDR1 KGHSH, CDR2 LQKENI. CDR3 nucleotides: TGTGCCAGCTCACCACGGACAGGGGTGGACGGCGAGCAGTACTTC. This sequence encodes CASSPRTGVDGEQYF.

This clone is a singleton in its sample. The chain employs TRBV2 and TRBJ1-4; the match to TRBD1 covers 7 bases. Germline assignment: CDR1 SNHLY and CDR2 FYNNEI. V lost 6 bases and J lost 8; bases outside the gene matches: 9. The CDR3 extends over 14 amino acids. The chain's CDR3 is CASRLTGSKEKLFF. Written as DNA, the CDR3 is TGTGCCAGCAGGCTGACAGGGTCAAAGGAAAAACTGTTTTTT.

This clone was seen only once. V gene TRBV18 combines with J gene TRBJ1-4; D is unclear. Trimming took off 2 bases at V and 0 bases at J, with 4 bases between the two ends. Per the germline V gene, CDR1 is KGHSH and CDR2 is LQKENI. This CDR3 is 14 amino acids long. The CDR3 DNA reads TGTGCCAGCTCACCAGGAGCAACTAATGAAAAACTGTTTTTT. As protein: CASSPGATNEKLFF.

J is TRBJ2-3 and V is TRBV6-5, with 7 bases identical to TRBD1. This CDR3 is 13 amino acids long. The V and J ends lost 1 base and 6 bases, in that order; junction bases with no gene match: 1. Germline CDR1 reads MNHEY; CDR2 reads SVGAGI. CDR3 in amino acids: CASSYFRGDTQYF. CDR3 bases: TGTGCCAGCAGTTACTTCAGGGGGGATACGCAGTATTTT.

As to this clone: Other DNA sequences in this sample translate to the same CDR3. The genes are TRBV5-1 and TRBJ2-1, with a weak D call TRBD1 (6 bases). From germline, CDR1 is SGHRS and CDR2 YFSETQ. V lost 0 bases and J 0 bases, leaving 7 bases between the germline ends. The CDR3 sequence is 15 residues long. CDR3 nucleotides: TGCGCCAGCAGCTTGGTAGGGGGCTCCTACAATGAGCAGTTCTTC. This sequence encodes CASSLVGGSYNEQFF.

V gene TRBV19 combines with J gene TRBJ1-6; 8 positions match TRBD1. The CDR3 totals 14 residues. Germline CDR1 reads LNHDA; CDR2 reads SQIVND (reference sequence). V lost 6 bases, J lost 7 bases, and 5 bases stayed unmatched. The CDR3 DNA sequence: TGTGCCAGTAGCCCGACAGGGGACAATTCACCCCTCCACTTT. Translated, it gives CASSPTGDNSPLHF.

This clone was counted once. The chain is built from TRBV28 and TRBJ2-1; 7 bases match TRBD2. The CDR3 totals 18 residues. CDR1 MDHEN and CDR2 SYDVKM come from the germline V gene. V dropped 3 bases and J dropped 8; count of bases not matched to a gene: 19. CDR3 loop: CASSFGAGLTLSRDEQFF. CDR3 sequence (DNA): TGTGCCAGCAGTTTTGGGGCGGGACTAACCCTCTCTCGCGATGAGCAGTTCTTC.

J is TRBJ2-7 and V is TRBV3-1 (or the pseudogene TRBV3-2); 8 nucleotides line up with TRBD2. CDR1 is LGHDT and CDR2 is YNNKEL in the germline V gene (reference sequence). J was trimmed by 3 bases and V by 1 base; bases with no gene match: 5. This CDR3 region has 15 residues. The CDR3 sequence: CASSQGLARNYEQYF. The CDR3, as DNA: TGTGCCAGCAGCCAAGGACTAGCGCGAAACTACGAGCAGTACTTC.